Shown below are 21 T cell receptor beta chains from a single sample sequenced in a study of T cells in Graves' hyperthyroidism and ophthalmopathy. Amplified TCR beta CDR3 regions derived from RNA transcripts. When the TCR CDR3 underwent first-round RT-PCR, the HTBI primer set was used. In TCRdb, the multiplex PCR reads were re-called with MiXCR into one record per CDR3 protein. The sample contains some 490,000 distinct CDR3 sequences, roughly a sixth of which appear only once. Sequenced sample: blood. These receptors were obtained from a woman in her twenties or thirties with Graves' ophthalmopathy.

This clonotype was found many times. The rearrangement uses TRBV12-3 or TRBV12-4 and TRBJ2-7; possibly TRBD2 for D (5 bases). V shed 5 bases and J shed 5 bases, with 16 bases lying between them. There are 14 residues in the CDR3. CDR3 in DNA: TGTGCCAGCAGTCGCGGTGGGAGTCGAAACGAGCAGTACTTC. Its translation: CASSRGGSRNEQYF.

In this sample, this clonotype turned up many times. The V call is TRBV7-9, the J call TRBJ2-7; tentative D call: TRBD2 (5 bases). The CDR3 runs 13 residues. V gave up 4 bases and J gave up 4 bases, with 11 bases separating them. The germline V gene encodes CDR1 SEHNR and CDR2 FQNEAQ (reference sequence). The CDR3 loop reads CASSSVGEYEQYF. The CDR3 nucleotides read TGTGCCAGCAGCTCCGTCGGGGAATACGAGCAGTACTTC.

A few counts support this clonotype. The genes are TRBV5-1 and TRBJ2-2; tentatively, D is TRBD1 or TRBD2 (5 bases each). The CDR3 is 15 residues long. The germline V gene encodes CDR1 SGHRS and CDR2 YFSETQ. Trimming pared 3 bases from V and 4 bases from J, leaving 13 bases between. The CDR3, as DNA: TGCGCCAGCAGCTCACGGGACGGTAGCACCGGGGAGCTGTTTTTT. Translating gives CASSSRDGSTGELFF.

The chain has TRBV5-8 and TRBJ1-6, with D perhaps TRBD1 (6 bases). CDR1 SGHTS and CDR2 YDEGEE come from the germline V gene. This CDR3 has 16 residues. Trimming left V 4 bases short and J 6 bases short, with 17 bases between. CDR3 protein: CASSHTPGQTNSPLHF. CDR3 sequence (DNA): TGTGCCAGCAGCCACACACCGGGACAAACTAATTCACCCCTCCACTTT. Variable domain in full (rest from reference TRBV5-8 and TRBJ1-6): EAGVTQSPTHLIKTRGQQATLRCSPISGHTSVYWYQQALGLGLQFLLWYDEGEERNRGNFPPRFSGRQFPNYSSELNVNALELEDSALYLCASSHTPGQTNSPLHFGNGTRLTVT.

The sample holds a few counts of this clonotype. The V gene is TRBV19, the J gene TRBJ2-5; TRBD2 aligns across 10 bases. Germline CDR1 reads LNHDA; CDR2 reads SQIVND (reference sequence). This CDR3 is 17 amino acids long. The V segment lost 2 bases and the J segment 3 bases; nucleotides outside the gene matches: 9. CDR3 region: CASSIRLAGVLEETQYF. In DNA, the CDR3 is TGTGCCAGTAGTATACGGCTAGCGGGAGTATTGGAAGAGACCCAGTACTTC.

This clonotype was counted at least ten times. CDR3 region: CASGTGVADTQYF. The CDR3 DNA reads TGTGCTAGTGGCACAGGGGTAGCAGATACGCAGTATTTT. The V gene is TRBV12-5, the J gene TRBJ2-3, with 7 nucleotides matching TRBD1. The CDR3 is 13 residues long. Per the germline V gene, CDR1 is LGHNT and CDR2 is FRNRAP. J lost 4 bases, V lost 6 bases, and 4 bases had no gene match.

The CDR3 loop is CAISDGQYYGYTF. The CDR3 coding sequence is TGTGCCATCAGTGATGGGCAGTACTATGGCTACACCTTC. V usage is TRBV10-3 and J usage is TRBJ1-2; no clear D gene. V shed 3 bases and J shed 3 bases, with 8 bases lying between them. The CDR3 has 13 amino acids. Germline V gene lookup returns CDR1 ENHRY and CDR2 SYGVKD.

This clonotype was recorded many times. This sequence joins TRBV20-1 and TRBJ2-1; 8 bases line up with TRBD2. This CDR3 spans 15 amino acids. Trimming took 5 bases from V and 9 from J; bases not matched to a gene: 15. Per the germline V gene, CDR1 is DFQATT and CDR2 is SNEGSKA (reference sequence). The CDR3 bases are TGCAGTGCTTCAGGGGTAGCGGGGCTCTTAAGTGAGCAGTTCTTC. It yields the protein CSASGVAGLLSEQFF.

This clonotype was detected many times. V and J are TRBV11-1 and TRBJ2-5; 9 bases are shared with TRBD1. The length of the CDR3 is 14 residues. J lost 5 bases, V lost 3 bases, and 4 bases had no gene match. Germline V gene data show CDR1 as SGHAT and CDR2 as FQDESV (reference sequence). This CDR3 is CASSLGQGRETQYF. CDR3 in DNA: TGTGCCAGCAGCTTGGGACAGGGTCGCGAGACCCAGTACTTC. Full variable domain (outside the CDR3, taken from reference TRBV11-1 and TRBJ2-5): EAEVAQSPRYKITEKSQAVAFWCDPISGHATLYWYRQILGQGPELLVQFQDESVVDDSQLPKDRFSAERLKGVDSTLKIQPAELGDSAMYLCASSLGQGRETQYFGPGTRLLVL.

A few counts support this clonotype. The V call is TRBV7-8, the J call TRBJ1-1, with a tentative D call TRBD1 (5 bases). Between the trimmed V and J ends, which lost 5 bases and 4 bases, there was a span of 14 bases. From germline, CDR1 is SGHVS and CDR2 FQNEAQ. The CDR3 is 14 amino acids. CDR3 sequence reads: CASSPGLTTTEAFF. CDR3 bases: TGTGCCAGCAGCCCGGGGCTTACGACCACTGAAGCTTTCTTT.

There are many counts of this clonotype. This chain joins TRBV20-1 and TRBJ1-2, with 7 nucleotides matching TRBD1. The CDR3 has 18 residues. V was clipped by 0 bases and J by 1 base; unmatched bases: 14. CDR1 DFQATT and CDR2 SNEGSKA come from the germline V gene (reference sequence). CDR3 sequence (DNA): TGCAGTGCTAGAGATTTCCGCGCCGAGGGACAGTTTAACTATGGCTACACCTTC. This codes for CSARDFRAEGQFNYGYTF.

This clonotype showed up many times. The rearrangement links TRBV12-3 or TRBV12-4 to TRBJ2-7; perhaps TRBD2 as D (5 bases). V lost 5 bases and J lost 2, with 13 bases in between. This CDR3 comprises 14 residues. For the CDR3, the DNA is TGTGCCAGCAGTAGCACTAGGTTCACCTACGAGCAGTACTTC. Its protein product is CASSSTRFTYEQYF.

The rearrangement links TRBV6-2 or TRBV6-3 to TRBJ2-3, with D perhaps matching TRBD1 (7 bases). CDR3 length equals 14 residues. Trimming removed 5 bases from V and 2 bases from J, with 11 bases in between. Germline lookup yields CDR1 MNHEY and CDR2 SVGEGT. The CDR3 DNA reads TGTGCCAGCAGTGCCAGGGGGGTCACAGATACGCAGTATTTT. Translated: CASSARGVTDTQYF.

The rearrangement links TRBV28 to TRBJ1-2; 7 bases line up with TRBD1. This CDR3 is 13 amino acids long. Per the germline V gene, CDR1 is MDHEN and CDR2 is SYDVKM. Trimming removed 6 bases from V and 5 bases from J; junction bases left unmatched: 6. The CDR3 DNA reads TGTGCCAGCAGCACCACCAGGGGGTATGGCTACACCTTC. Protein: CASSTTRGYGYTF.

The table lists this clonotype with many counts. The rearrangement uses TRBV6-2 or TRBV6-3 and TRBJ2-1; D may be TRBD1 (5 bases). Trimming shortened V by 7 bases and J by 0 bases, and 16 bases separated the two germline ends. The CDR3 runs 16 residues. The germline gives CDR1 MNHEY, CDR2 SVGEGT. DNA of the CDR3: TGTGCCAGCACCGACGCAGGGCGAGGCTCCTACAATGAGCAGTTCTTC. Encoded protein: CASTDAGRGSYNEQFF.

This clonotype was observed a handful of times. The rearrangement uses TRBV19 and TRBJ2-1, with 8 bases matching TRBD2. The junction had 5 bases not matched to a gene; V was cut back by 6 bases and J by 7 bases. This CDR3 comprises 13 residues. Germline V gene sequence: CDR1 LNHDA, CDR2 SQIVND (reference sequence). CDR3 region: CASRTPGGNEQFF. Here the CDR3 DNA reads TGTGCCAGTAGGACCCCGGGGGGGAATGAGCAGTTCTTC.

V is TRBV24-1 and J is TRBJ1-5; the match to TRBD1 covers 7 bases. Germline loops: CDR1 KGHDR, CDR2 SFDVKD. The V and J ends lost 4 bases and 4 bases, in that order; junction bases with no gene match: 3. This CDR3 is built from 14 residues. This CDR3 reads CATSEDRRNQPQHF. CDR3 nucleotides: TGTGCCACCAGTGAGGACAGGCGGAATCAGCCCCAGCATTTT.

Many counts were recorded for this clonotype. The rearrangement joins TRBV24-1 to TRBJ2-2; D ambiguous. Germline V CDR1 and CDR2: KGHDR, SFDVKD. The CDR3 consists of 13 residues. Trimming pared 5 bases from V and 0 bases from J, leaving 3 bases between. CDR3 loop: CATSGSNTGELFF. CDR3 DNA sequence: TGTGCCACCAGTGGTTCGAACACCGGGGAGCTGTTTTTT.

This clonotype was detected a few times. V gene TRBV6-1 combines with J gene TRBJ2-4; D is possibly TRBD1 (6 bases). CDR1 and CDR2 from the germline V gene are MNHNS and SASEGT. Trimming left V 6 bases short and J 6 bases short, with 12 bases between. CDR3 length: 13 residues. CDR3 loop: CASRHGGGNIQYF. The CDR3 DNA follows: TGTGCCAGCAGGCATGGGGGCGGAAACATTCAGTACTTC.

This clonotype was observed at least ten times. This chain joins TRBV14 and TRBJ1-5, with no clear D. The CDR3 totals 13 residues. Per germline, CDR1 SGHDN and CDR2 FVKESK. V dropped 0 bases and J dropped 9 bases, with 9 bases sitting between them. The CDR3 protein is CASSQEAIGPQHF. Here the CDR3 DNA reads TGTGCCAGCAGCCAAGAGGCAATCGGGCCCCAGCATTTT.

This clonotype was recorded many times. The gene calls are TRBV5-1 and TRBJ1-4, with D possibly matching TRBD1 (5 bases). The CDR3 consists of 14 residues. V gave up 4 bases and J gave up 5 bases, with 12 bases separating them. Germline V gene data show CDR1 as SGHRS and CDR2 as YFSETQ. CDR3 in amino acids: CASSQAGGNEKLFF. CDR3 DNA sequence: TGCGCCAGCAGCCAGGCCGGGGGGAATGAAAAACTGTTTTTT. The full variable domain, its missing parts supplied by reference TRBV5-1 and TRBJ1-4, is KAGVTQTPRYLIKTRGQQVTLSCSPISGHRSVSWYQQTPGQGLQFLFEYFSETQRNKGNFPGRFSGRQFSNSRSEMNVSTLELGDSALYLCASSQAGGNEKLFFGSGTQLSVL.